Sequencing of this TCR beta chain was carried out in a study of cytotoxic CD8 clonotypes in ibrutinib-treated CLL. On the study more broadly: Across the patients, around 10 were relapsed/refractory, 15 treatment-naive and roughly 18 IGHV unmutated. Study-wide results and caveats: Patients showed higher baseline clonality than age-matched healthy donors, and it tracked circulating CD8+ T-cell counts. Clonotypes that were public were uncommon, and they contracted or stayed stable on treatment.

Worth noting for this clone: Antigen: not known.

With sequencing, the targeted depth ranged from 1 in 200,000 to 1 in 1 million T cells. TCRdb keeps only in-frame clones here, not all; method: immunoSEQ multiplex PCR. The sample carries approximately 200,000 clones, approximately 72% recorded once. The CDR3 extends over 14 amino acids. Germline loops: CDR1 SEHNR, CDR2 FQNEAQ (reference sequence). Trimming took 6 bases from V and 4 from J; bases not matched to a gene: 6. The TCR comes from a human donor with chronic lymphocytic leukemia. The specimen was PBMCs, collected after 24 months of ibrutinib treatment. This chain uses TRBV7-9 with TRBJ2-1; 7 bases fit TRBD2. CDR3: CASRIAGVYNEQFF. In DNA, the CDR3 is TGTGCCAGCAGAATCGCGGGGGTGTACAATGAGCAGTTCTTC. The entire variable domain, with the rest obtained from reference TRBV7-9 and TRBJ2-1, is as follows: DTGVSQNPRHKITKRGQNVTFRCDPISEHNRLYWYRQTLGQGPEFLTYFQNEAQLEKSRLLSDRFSAERPKGSFSTLEIQRTEQGDSAMYLCASRIAGVYNEQFFGPGTRLTVL.